The entry that follows covers one TCR beta chain sequence. What it binds is unknown. In germline, CDR1 is SGHTA, CDR2 FQGTGA. The trim removed 5 bases at V and 6 bases at J, leaving 7 bases unmatched. This CDR3 is built from 14 residues. The data were obtained in a study of CD8 T cells in Susac syndrome. For the study at large: The sequenced Susac syndrome patients included about 6 who had clinically active disease and 8 or 9 who were in remission.

Study-wide findings and caveats: The study's TCR sequencing and HLA analysis drew on a certain number of individuals. That number was acknowledged as relatively small.

Reverse transcription of roughly 0.45 to 1 ug RNA used random hexamers. An immunoSEQ multiplex PCR amplified TCR beta CDR3 over 54 Vbeta and 13 Jbeta. Using its own MiXCR run on the immunoSEQ multiplex PCR reads, TCRdb lists one record per CDR3 protein. This sample has roughly 86,000 distinct CDR3 sequences, with around 96% found just once. TEMRA cells underwent FACS enrichment and CD8+ and CD4+ T cells underwent negative isolation. The sequence was collected from a human donor with Susac syndrome. This sequence joins TRBV7-3 and TRBJ1-5; 7 nucleotides line up with TRBD1. Sequenced: CD8+ T cells from PBMCs. In DNA, the CDR3 is TGTGCCAGCAGCCCAACAACAGGGGTTCAGCCCCAGCATTTT. Translating gives CASSPTTGVQPQHF.